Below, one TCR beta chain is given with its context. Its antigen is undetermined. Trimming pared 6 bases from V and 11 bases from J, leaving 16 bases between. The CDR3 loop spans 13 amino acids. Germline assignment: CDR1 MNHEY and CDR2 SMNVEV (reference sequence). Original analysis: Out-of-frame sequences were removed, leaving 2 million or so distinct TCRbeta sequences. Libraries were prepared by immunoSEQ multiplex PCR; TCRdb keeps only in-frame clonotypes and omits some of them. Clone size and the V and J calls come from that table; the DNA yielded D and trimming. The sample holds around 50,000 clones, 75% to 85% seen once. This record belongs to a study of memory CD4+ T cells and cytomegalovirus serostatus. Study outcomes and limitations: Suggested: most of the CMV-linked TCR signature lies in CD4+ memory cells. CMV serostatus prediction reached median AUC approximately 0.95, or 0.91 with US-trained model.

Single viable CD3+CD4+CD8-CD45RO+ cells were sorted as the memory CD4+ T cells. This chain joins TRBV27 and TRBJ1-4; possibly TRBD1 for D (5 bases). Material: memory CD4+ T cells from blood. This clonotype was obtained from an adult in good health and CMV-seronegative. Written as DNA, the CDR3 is TGTGCCAGCAGCCCCCTGGGGGACGGGAAACTGTTTTTT. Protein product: CASSPLGDGKLFF.